Listed here are 2 T cell receptor beta chains from one sample, sequenced in a study of shared clonotypes between healthy human individuals. Produced via immunoSEQ multiplex PCR; TCRdb's table is partial and in-frame only. Of 450,000 to 500,000 clones in the sample, around 80% were seen once. Specimen: PBMCs. These receptors all stem from a woman aged 40 to 50 in good health. Some clones in this sample may be carry-over from other donors' samples.

Worth noting for this clone: The likely explanation is a read error, given a far larger clone one base away. The V and J genes are TRBV29-1 and TRBJ2-3; D is perhaps TRBD2 (6 bases). This CDR3 spans 15 amino acids. Germline lookup yields CDR1 SQVTM and CDR2 ANQGSEA. In DNA form, the CDR3 reads TGCAGCGTTGTCTTGCCGGTAACTAGCACAGGTACGCAGTATTTT. Amino acid sequence: CSVVLPVTSTGTQYF.

This clone came up a few times. The rearrangement joins TRBV6-6 to TRBJ2-1; 9 nucleotides align to TRBD2. Germline trimming cut 8 bases from V and 8 bases from J; bases unmatched to any gene: 10. The CDR3 sequence is 14 residues long. The germline CDR1 and CDR2 sequences are MNHNY and SVGAGI (reference sequence). The CDR3, as DNA: TGTGCCAGCCTTGATAGCGGGGGCAAGGATGAGCAGTTCTTC. Protein sequence: CASLDSGGKDEQFF.